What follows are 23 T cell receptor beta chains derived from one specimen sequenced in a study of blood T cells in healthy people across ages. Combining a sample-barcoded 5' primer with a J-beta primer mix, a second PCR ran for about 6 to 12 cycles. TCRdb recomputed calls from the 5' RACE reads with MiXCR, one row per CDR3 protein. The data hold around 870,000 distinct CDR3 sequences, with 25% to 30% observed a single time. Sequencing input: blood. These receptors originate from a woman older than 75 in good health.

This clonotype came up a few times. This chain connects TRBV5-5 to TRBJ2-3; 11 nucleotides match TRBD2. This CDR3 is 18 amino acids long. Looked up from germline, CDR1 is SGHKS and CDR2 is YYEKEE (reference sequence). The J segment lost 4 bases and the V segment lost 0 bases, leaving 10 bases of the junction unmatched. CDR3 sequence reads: CASSLGTLAGGPADTQYF. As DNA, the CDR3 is TGTGCCAGCAGCTTGGGGACCTTAGCGGGGGGGCCCGCAGATACGCAGTATTTT.

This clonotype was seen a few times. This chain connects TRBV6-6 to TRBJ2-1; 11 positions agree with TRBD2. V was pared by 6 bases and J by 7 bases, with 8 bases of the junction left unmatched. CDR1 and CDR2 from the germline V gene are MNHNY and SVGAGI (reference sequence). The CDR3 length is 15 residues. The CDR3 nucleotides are TGTGCCAGCAGCCATACTAGCGGGGGTCAGAATGAGCAGTTCTTC. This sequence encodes CASSHTSGGQNEQFF.

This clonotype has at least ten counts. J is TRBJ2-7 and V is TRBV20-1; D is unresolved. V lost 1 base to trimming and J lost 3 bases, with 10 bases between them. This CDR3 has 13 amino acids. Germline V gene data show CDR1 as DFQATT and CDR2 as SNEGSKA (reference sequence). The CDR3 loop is CSARGQLFYEQYF. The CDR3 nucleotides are TGCAGTGCTAGAGGCCAGCTTTTCTACGAGCAGTACTTC.

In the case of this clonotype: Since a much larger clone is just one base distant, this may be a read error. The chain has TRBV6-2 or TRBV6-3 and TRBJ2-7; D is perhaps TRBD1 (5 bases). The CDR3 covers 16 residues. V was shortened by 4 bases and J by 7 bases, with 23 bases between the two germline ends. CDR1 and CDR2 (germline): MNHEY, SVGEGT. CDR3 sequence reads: CASSSPLAGSYNEQYF. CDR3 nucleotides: TGTGCCAGCAGTTCCCCGTTAGCAGGGTCCTACAATGAGCAGTACTTC.

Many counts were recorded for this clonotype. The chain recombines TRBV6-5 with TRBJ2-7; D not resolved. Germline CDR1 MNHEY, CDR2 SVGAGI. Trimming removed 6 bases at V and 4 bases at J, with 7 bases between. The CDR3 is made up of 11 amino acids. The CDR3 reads CASRAEYEQYF. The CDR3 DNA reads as TGTGCCAGCAGAGCAGAGTACGAGCAGTACTTC.

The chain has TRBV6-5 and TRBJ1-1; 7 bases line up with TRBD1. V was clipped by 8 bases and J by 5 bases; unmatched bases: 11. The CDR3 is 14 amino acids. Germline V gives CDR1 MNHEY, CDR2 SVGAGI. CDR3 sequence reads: CASGKGGRGTEAFF. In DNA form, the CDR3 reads TGTGCCAGCGGGAAAGGGGGCCGGGGGACTGAAGCTTTCTTT.

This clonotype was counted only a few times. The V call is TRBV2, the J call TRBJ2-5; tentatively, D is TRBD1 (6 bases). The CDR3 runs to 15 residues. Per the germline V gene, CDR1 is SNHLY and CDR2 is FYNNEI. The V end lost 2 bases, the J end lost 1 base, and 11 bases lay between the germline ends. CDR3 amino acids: CASSEIGGIQETQYF. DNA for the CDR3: TGTGCCAGCAGTGAAATTGGGGGCATCCAAGAGACCCAGTACTTC.

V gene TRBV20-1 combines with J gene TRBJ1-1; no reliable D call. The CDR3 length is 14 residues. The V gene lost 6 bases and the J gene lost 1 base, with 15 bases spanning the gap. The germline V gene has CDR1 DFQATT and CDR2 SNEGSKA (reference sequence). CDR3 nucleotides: TGCAGTGCGAGGACCCTTAACGGGAACACTGAAGCTTTCTTT. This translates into CSARTLNGNTEAFF.

CDR3 protein: CASSSTGTSTNEKLFF. The CDR3 coding sequence is TGCGCCAGCAGCTCAACAGGGACCTCAACTAATGAAAAACTGTTTTTT. This sequence joins TRBV5-1 and TRBJ1-4; TRBD1 is a possible D gene (6 bases). From germline, CDR1 is SGHRS and CDR2 YFSETQ. The CDR3 runs 16 residues. The V and J ends lost 3 bases and 0 bases respectively, with 12 bases between them.

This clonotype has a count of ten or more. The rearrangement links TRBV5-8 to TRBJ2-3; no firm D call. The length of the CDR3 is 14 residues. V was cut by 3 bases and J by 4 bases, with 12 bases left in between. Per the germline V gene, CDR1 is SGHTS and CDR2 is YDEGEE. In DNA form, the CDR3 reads TGTGCCAGCAGCTCAACTCTCTGGGCAGATACGCAGTATTTT. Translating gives CASSSTLWADTQYF.

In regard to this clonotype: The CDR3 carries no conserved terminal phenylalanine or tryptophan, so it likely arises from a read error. The CDR3 coding sequence is TGTGCCAGCAGCCAAGGACTAGCCCAGGAGGCCCAGTACTGC. Amino acids: CASSQGLAQEAQYC. The V and J genes are TRBV3-1 and TRBJ2-5; 7 bases align to TRBD2. Germline-derived CDR1 and CDR2 are LGHDT and YNNKEL (reference sequence). After removal of 1 base from V and 9 bases from J, the junction contained 8 bases not matched to a gene. This CDR3 region has 14 residues.

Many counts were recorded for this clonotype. This chain's CDR3 is CASSPWTSGYEQYF. The DNA of the CDR3 is TGTGCCAGCAGCCCCTGGACTAGCGGATACGAGCAGTACTTC. The chain has TRBV3-1 and TRBJ2-7; 10 bases line up with TRBD2. The CDR3 extends over 14 amino acids. With V trimmed by 4 bases and J by 4 bases, 4 bases remained unmatched. From germline, CDR1 is LGHDT and CDR2 YNNKEL (reference sequence).

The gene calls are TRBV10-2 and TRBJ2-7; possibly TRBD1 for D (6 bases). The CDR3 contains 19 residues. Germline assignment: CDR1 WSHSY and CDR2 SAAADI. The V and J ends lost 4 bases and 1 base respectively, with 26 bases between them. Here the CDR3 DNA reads TGCGCCAGCAGTGTTGGTGTGAGAATGGGGGCCCTGCCATCCTACGAGCAGTACTTC. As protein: CASSVGVRMGALPSYEQYF.

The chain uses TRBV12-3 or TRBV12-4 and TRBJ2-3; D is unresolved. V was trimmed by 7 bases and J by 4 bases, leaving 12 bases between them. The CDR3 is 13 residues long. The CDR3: CASNPSSSDTQYF. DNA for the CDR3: TGTGCCAGCAACCCATCCTCTTCAGATACGCAGTATTTT.

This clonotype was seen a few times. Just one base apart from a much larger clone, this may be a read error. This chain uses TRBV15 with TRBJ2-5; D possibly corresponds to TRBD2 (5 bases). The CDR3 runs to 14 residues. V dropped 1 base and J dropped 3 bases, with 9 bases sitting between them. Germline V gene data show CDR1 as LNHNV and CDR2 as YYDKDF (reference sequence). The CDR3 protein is CATSRGRGEETQYF. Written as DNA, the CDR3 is TGTGCCACCAGCAGAGGTCGGGGAGAAGAGACCCAGTACTTC.

This CDR3 is CASSMAGGDTQYF. The CDR3 nucleotides read TGCGCCAGCAGCATGGCAGGGGGCGATACGCAGTATTTT. V and J are TRBV5-1 and TRBJ2-3, with TRBD1 matching over 8 bases. Germline V gene sequence: CDR1 SGHRS, CDR2 YFSETQ. The CDR3 contains 13 residues. The ends lost 4 bases at V and 6 bases at J; junction bases unmatched: 4.

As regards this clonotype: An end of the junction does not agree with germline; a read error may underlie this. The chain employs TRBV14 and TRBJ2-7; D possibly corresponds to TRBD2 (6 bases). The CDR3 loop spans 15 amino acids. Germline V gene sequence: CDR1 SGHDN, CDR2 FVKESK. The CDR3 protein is CASSLPTSGGLELYF. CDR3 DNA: TGTGCCAGCAGCCTTCCGACTTCCGGAGGGCTCGAGCTGTACTTC.

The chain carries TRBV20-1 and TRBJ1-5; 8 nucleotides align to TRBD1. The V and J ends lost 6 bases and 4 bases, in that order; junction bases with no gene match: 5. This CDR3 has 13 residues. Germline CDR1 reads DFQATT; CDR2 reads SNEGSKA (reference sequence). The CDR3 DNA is TGCAGTGCCTCAAGACAGGGGAATCAGCCCCAGCATTTT. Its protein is CSASRQGNQPQHF.

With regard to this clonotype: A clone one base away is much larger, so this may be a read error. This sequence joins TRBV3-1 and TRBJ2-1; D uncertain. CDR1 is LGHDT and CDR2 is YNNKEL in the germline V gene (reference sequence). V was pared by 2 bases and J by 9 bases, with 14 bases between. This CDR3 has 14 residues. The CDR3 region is CASSQQVASVEQFF. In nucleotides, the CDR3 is TGTGCCAGCAGCCAACAAGTGGCTAGTGTTGAGCAGTTCTTC.

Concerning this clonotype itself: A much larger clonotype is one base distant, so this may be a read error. CDR3 sequence (DNA): TGCGCCAGCAGCCACCCCGGACTAGCGGGCGACAATGAGCAGTTCTTC. As protein: CASSHPGLAGDNEQFF. V and J are TRBV4-3 and TRBJ2-1; 11 bases fit TRBD2. The CDR3 is 16 amino acids. Germline V gives CDR1 LGHNA, CDR2 YSLEER. V lost 3 bases, J lost 5 bases, and 6 bases stayed unmatched.

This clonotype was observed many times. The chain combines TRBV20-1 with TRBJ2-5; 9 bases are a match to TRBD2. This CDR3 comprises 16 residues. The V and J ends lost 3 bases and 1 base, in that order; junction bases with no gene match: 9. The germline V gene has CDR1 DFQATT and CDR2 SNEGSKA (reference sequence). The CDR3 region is CSARRGSGGLQETQYF. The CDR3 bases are TGCAGTGCTAGGAGGGGTAGCGGGGGACTCCAAGAGACCCAGTACTTC.

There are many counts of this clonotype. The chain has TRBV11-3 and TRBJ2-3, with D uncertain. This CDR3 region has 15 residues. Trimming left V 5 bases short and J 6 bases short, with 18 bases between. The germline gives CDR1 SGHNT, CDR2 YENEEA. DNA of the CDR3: TGTGCCAGCAGCAGCCCCCTTGACCTCATGGATACGCAGTATTTT. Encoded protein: CASSSPLDLMDTQYF.

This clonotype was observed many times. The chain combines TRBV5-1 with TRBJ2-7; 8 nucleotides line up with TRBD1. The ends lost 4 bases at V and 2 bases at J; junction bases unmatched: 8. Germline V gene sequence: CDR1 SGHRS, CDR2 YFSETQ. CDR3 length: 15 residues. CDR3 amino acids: CASSAGTGPTYEQYF. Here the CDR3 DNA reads TGCGCCAGCAGCGCAGGGACAGGACCCACCTACGAGCAGTACTTC.